This record concerns one TCR beta chain sequence. The antigen it binds to is not known. Base qualities are not provided; no much larger clone lies one nucleotide away. Donors were 39 systemically healthy Caucasian individuals from Russia aged roughly 6 to 90 years. Around 10 milliliters of peripheral blood were collected from each donor into EDTA-treated Vacutainer tubes. PBMCs were isolated by Ficoll-Paque density-gradient centrifugation, with at least 6 million obtained per sample. Total RNA, at least 6 micrograms per sample, was extracted from PBMCs with Trizol reagent. For every donor, an aliquot of PBMCs went through flow cytometry to measure the percentages of naive CD45RAhigh/CD27high T cells. The library was obtained by 5' RACE. TCRdb lists the instrument as Illumina HiSeq 2500. A second roughly 7 to 11 cycle PCR used a sample-barcoded 5' primer and a J-beta primer mix. A unique molecular identifier was introduced onto each TCR beta cDNA molecule by a template-switch 5' adaptor carrying 12 random nucleotides. Each sample yielded at least 3 million CDR3-containing paired-end reads. First-strand cDNA was synthesized from all RNA with the Mint cDNA synthesis kit, primed by a TRBC-specific oligonucleotide. Following uracil-DNA glycosylase treatment, a first 18-cycle PCR with universal primers M1SS and BC2_uni_R was performed on all cDNA. Concerning the study's data processing: Normalization of each sample was performed by random selection of 1 million high-quality reads, each carrying a distinct molecular identifier. Instead of being binned into consensus sequences, reads that shared molecular identifiers were thrown out. MiTCR, set to a Q25 quality threshold and the strictest error-elimination algorithm, was used for CDR3 identification, clonotype clustering and error correction. A nonparametric unseen species model with Euler transformation was used to estimate lower-bound total TCR beta diversity. In TCRdb, the public reads were trimmed at Q25 with fastp and aligned with MiXCR, with productive beta chains retained. One record per CDR3 amino acid sequence lists the most common genes and DNA. What appears here as the V and J calls and clone size reflects TCRdb's work, not the paper's. Counted in this sample were 800,000 or so distinct CDR3 sequences; around 25% of them appeared once. In total, the top ten clones hold around 3.6% of the sample.

CDR1 is given as SGHRS and CDR2 as YFSETQ, both from the germline V gene. The CDR3 contains 15 residues, cysteine and phenylalanine counted. Of the read, only the CDR3 DNA is kept; its 45 bases are in frame from base 1. At the junction V is shortened by 4 bases and J by 3 bases; bases outside the gene matches: 7. This entry is derived from a study of blood T cells in healthy people across ages (dated by TCRdb to the mid-2010s). Regarding the study in general: In model experiments, roughly one uniquely barcoded TCR beta cDNA molecule per two T cells was captured by template switching. Age-related changes in TCR beta repertoire diversity were measured in the study by deep sequencing normalized with unique cDNA molecular identifiers. The donors were divided into four age groups: young (average around 17 years), middle-aged (about 40), aged (around 59) and long-lived (82). For two donors (one aged 18 to 30 and one aged 80 or older), the study analyzed two additional independent replicas of 1 million unique cDNA reads from the same blood draw.

Overall study results and their limits: Observed TCR beta diversity correlated strongly with the percentage of naive T cells measured by flow cytometry. Estimates of total diversity based on one million sequenced T cells were regarded as lower bounds and as underestimates. As age increased, observed TCR beta diversity per million T cells dropped in a roughly linear way, and a significant reduction was already evident by age roughly 40. Donor CMV infection status was unknown, potentially confounding age-related changes in expanded clonotypes. Compared with the aged group, more naive CD4+ T cells, fewer expanded clones and increased TCR diversity were shown by the long-lived group, suggesting age selection. Because profiling used bulk unsorted PBMCs, naive and antigen-experienced compartments could not be compared conclusively.

These same records also appear under a second study, on T cells of mothers and their children. According to the second study: Nine systemically healthy Caucasian individuals served as donors, namely three mothers together with their six children. cDNA synthesis used all of the extracted RNA, with roughly 1.5 ug of RNA in each 15 ul reaction. In the second PCR, sample barcodes and 2-4 random nucleotides were introduced via the M1S primer. More than 8 million TCR beta CDR3 reads were obtained from each mother, and about 3 million reads were obtained from each child. Thymic selection shapes the output of TCR recombination in a similar way in related and unrelated pairs, and inherited differences have a minor effect. Normalized repertoire overlap was always found to be slightly, but never significantly, higher in related mother-child pairs than in unrelated mother-child pairs. No persistent microchimeric T cell clones were detected, at a sensitivity of 90 to 100 clones per million clonotypes. In the study, deep NGS was used to compare the TCR beta repertoires of mothers and children, and features distinguishing related mother-child pairs from unrelated individuals were sought. On average, the children were roughly 12 +/- 4 years old, while the mothers were 40 +/- 4 years old. After adapter ligation was performed with NEBNext reagents, the libraries were sequenced on an Illumina HiSeq 2000 with 100+100 nt paired-end reads. To prevent cross-contamination, the mother and child libraries were prepared a month apart and were sequenced in separate runs. Between roughly 500,000 and 2,100,000 distinct TCR beta clonotypes were identified per donor. Naive TCR beta clonotypes were estimated from low-frequency clonotypes matched to each donor's FACS-determined naive share, without sorting.

The receptor comes from a boy younger than 18 in good health. The sample comprised blood. This chain is built from TRBV5-1 and TRBJ2-1; TRBD1 matches 7 bases in the middle. The bases read TGCGCCAGCAGCGACAGACAGGGAGTCTACAATGAGCAGTTCTTC. Protein translation: CASSDRQGVYNEQFF.